Following are 26 T cell receptor beta chains from one sample sequenced in a study of cytomegalovirus exposure and HLA in healthy donors. In the PCR, 60 Vbeta and 13 Jbeta primers were used. TCRdb's table, derived via immunoSEQ multiplex PCR, lists solely in-frame clones and lacks some. This sample yields some 98,000 clones, of which over 70% are seen a single time; approximately 11% belongs to the top ten. The specimen sequenced was PBMCs. The receptors come from a man between 18 and 35 years old in good health and CMV-seropositive.

Comment on this clone: Other DNA sequences in the sample encode the same CDR3. This sequence joins TRBV19 and TRBJ2-7, with 10 bases that match TRBD1. This CDR3 has 14 residues. Germline lookup yields CDR1 LNHDA and CDR2 SQIVND (reference sequence). V shed 6 bases and J 3 bases; nucleotides not matched to a gene: 5. The CDR3 region has the DNA TGTGCCAGTAGGGGGACAGGGGAAGGCTACGAGCAGTACTTC. The encoded protein is CASRGTGEGYEQYF.

The V gene is TRBV9, the J gene TRBJ2-1; D is possibly TRBD1 (5 bases). V lost 0 bases to trimming and J lost 2 bases, with 6 bases between them. The CDR3 consists of 14 residues. The germline gives CDR1 SGDLS, CDR2 YYNGEE. DNA of the CDR3: TGTGCCAGCAGCGTAGCAGGGACCTACAATGAGCAGTTCTTC. The encoded protein is CASSVAGTYNEQFF.

V usage is TRBV6-5 and J usage is TRBJ2-7; D might be TRBD1 (5 bases). The CDR3 loop spans 15 amino acids. CDR1 MNHEY and CDR2 SVGAGI come from the germline V gene. V lost 7 bases, J lost 2 bases, and 18 bases lay in between. This CDR3 reads CASTLGLQDPYEQYF. The CDR3 nucleotides are TGTGCCAGCACCCTCGGGCTACAGGATCCCTACGAGCAGTACTTC.

This chain uses TRBV19 with TRBJ2-5; 12 bases map to TRBD2. CDR3 size: 17 residues. In germline, CDR1 is LNHDA, CDR2 SQIVND (reference sequence). Germline trimming cut 2 bases from V and 5 bases from J; bases unmatched to any gene: 9. The DNA for the CDR3 is TGTGCCAGTAGTATAAGACTAGCGGGGGCGGTGCGGGAGACCCAGTACTTC. This codes for CASSIRLAGAVRETQYF.

This clone was counted between two and nine times. The V gene is TRBV6-4, the J gene TRBJ2-1; 9 positions match TRBD2. This CDR3 contains 15 residues. The germline V gene has CDR1 MRHNA and CDR2 SNTAGT. V was clipped by 4 bases and J by 3 bases; unmatched bases: 4. The CDR3 DNA reads TGTGCCAGCAGTGGTTGGACTAGCGACTACAATGAGCAGTTCTTC. This translates into CASSGWTSDYNEQFF.

This clone was counted once. This chain uses TRBV7-9 with TRBJ2-5, with 7 bases that match TRBD1. The CDR3 contains 18 residues. CDR1 and CDR2 (germline): SEHNR, FQNEAQ (reference sequence). The V segment lost 3 bases and the J segment 3 bases; nucleotides outside the gene matches: 16. In DNA, the CDR3 is TGTGCCAGCAGCTTTTTTCAAGGGACAGCGAGTATGAAAGAGACCCAGTACTTC. Its translation is CASSFFQGTASMKETQYF.

Only a few counts were recorded for this clone. This rearrangement joins TRBV7-8 to TRBJ2-3, with 10 bases lining up with TRBD2. CDR1 and CDR2 from the germline V gene are SGHVS and FQNEAQ. With 0 bases clipped from V and 5 bases from J, the junction kept 5 bases outside the gene matches. The CDR3 is made up of 16 amino acids. In DNA form, the CDR3 reads TGTGCCAGCAGCTTAGCAGCGGGGGGGCCCGGAGATACGCAGTATTTT. Its translation: CASSLAAGGPGDTQYF.

The chain links TRBV5-4 to TRBJ2-1, with D possibly being TRBD2 (7 bases). This CDR3 contains 13 residues. With 6 bases removed from V and 7 bases from J, the gap between germline ends came to 14 bases. CDR1 and CDR2 from the germline V gene are SGHNT and YYREEE (reference sequence). The CDR3 spells CASMWGGRNEQFF. In nucleotides, the CDR3 is TGTGCCAGCATGTGGGGGGGCCGAAATGAGCAGTTCTTC.

The chain recombines TRBV10-2 with TRBJ1-2; 8 positions agree with TRBD1. The germline V gene has CDR1 WSHSY and CDR2 SAAADI. V lost 6 bases and J lost 2; bases outside the gene matches: 8. This CDR3 has 15 amino acids. CDR3 DNA sequence: TGCGCCAGCAGGGAGACAGGGGCGTCCAACTATGGCTACACCTTC. Translated: CASRETGASNYGYTF.

V gene TRBV5-1 combines with J gene TRBJ1-1; D ambiguous. Germline CDR1 is SGHRS and CDR2 is YFSETQ. V lost 2 bases and J lost 1, with 6 bases in between. This CDR3 has 13 amino acids. CDR3 in DNA: TGCGCCAGCAGCTTTACAGAGAACACTGAAGCTTTCTTT. Amino acid sequence: CASSFTENTEAFF.

This chain uses TRBV29-1 with TRBJ2-2; TRBD1 might be the D (5 bases). The length of the CDR3 is 17 residues. From germline, CDR1 is SQVTM and CDR2 ANQGSEA. V lost 3 bases, J lost 2 bases, and 19 bases lay in between. CDR3 sequence reads: CSVESLGTGRNTGELFF. The CDR3 nucleotides are TGCAGCGTTGAGTCCCTCGGAACAGGTAGAAACACCGGGGAGCTGTTTTTT.

The rearrangement uses TRBV5-1 and TRBJ1-3; TRBD1 matches at 11 bases. The CDR3 is 17 residues long. The germline V gene encodes CDR1 SGHRS and CDR2 YFSETQ. Germline trimming cut 4 bases from V and 0 bases from J; bases unmatched to any gene: 6. CDR3 sequence (DNA): TGCGCCAGCAGCCTCTCCGGGACAGGGGGCTCTGGAAACACCATATATTTT. It yields the protein CASSLSGTGGSGNTIYF.

The chain combines TRBV7-2 with TRBJ2-5, with 11 bases matching TRBD2. The CDR3 runs to 17 residues. Germline trimming cut 5 bases from V and 5 bases from J; bases unmatched to any gene: 13. CDR1 is SGHTA and CDR2 is FQGNSA in the germline V gene. In DNA form, the CDR3 reads TGTGCCAGCAGCCCTCGGCTAGCGGGGGGATTGTGGGAGACCCAGTACTTC. Translated: CASSPRLAGGLWETQYF.

The CDR3 loop is CASSPRTGSGNTIYF. CDR3 sequence (DNA): TGTGCCAGCAGCCCGAGGACAGGCTCTGGAAACACCATATATTTT. This chain connects TRBV7-9 to TRBJ1-3; 7 nucleotides line up with TRBD1. The CDR3 has 15 amino acids. V trimming: 5 bases; J trimming: 0 bases; junction bases outside the gene matches: 4. The germline gives CDR1 SEHNR, CDR2 FQNEAQ (reference sequence).

The chain recombines TRBV5-1 with TRBJ2-3; 14 nucleotides align to TRBD2. The CDR3 is 15 amino acids. Trimming cost V 7 bases and J 4 bases; bases outside gene matches: 5. The germline V gene has CDR1 SGHRS and CDR2 YFSETQ. The CDR3 loop reads CASGPTSGGADTQYF. CDR3 bases: TGCGCCAGCGGCCCGACTAGCGGGGGGGCAGATACGCAGTATTTT.

The V gene is TRBV2, the J gene TRBJ2-3; TRBD1 matches at 12 bases. Germline assignment: CDR1 SNHLY and CDR2 FYNNEI. The length of the CDR3 is 14 residues. With 9 bases clipped from V and 4 bases from J, the junction kept 5 bases outside the gene matches. The CDR3 sequence: CASRDRGRADTQYF. In nucleotides, the CDR3 is TGTGCCAGTCGGGACAGGGGGCGCGCAGATACGCAGTATTTT.

This clone was picked up a small number of times. This rearrangement joins TRBV6-5 to TRBJ1-6; maybe TRBD1 (5 bases). Deletions cut 2 bases from V and 13 bases from J, with 9 bases between. The CDR3 consists of 12 residues. Germline-derived CDR1 and CDR2 are MNHEY and SVGAGI. The CDR3, as DNA: TGTGCCAGCAGTTACCCACGGGGGCCCCTCCACTTT. Residues: CASSYPRGPLHF.

The chain is built from TRBV28 and TRBJ1-3; TRBD1 is a possible D gene (5 bases). Germline CDR1 reads MDHEN; CDR2 reads SYDVKM. CDR3 size: 13 residues. The V and J ends lost 10 bases and 0 bases respectively, with 10 bases between them. The DNA of the CDR3 is TGTGCCACCGCGACAGCCTCTGGAAACACCATATATTTT. Amino acid sequence: CATATASGNTIYF.

The chain joins TRBV20-1 to TRBJ1-2; D gene uncertain. Trimming took off 4 bases at V and 3 bases at J, with 3 bases between the two ends. The CDR3 is 10 amino acids. Germline V gene data show CDR1 as DFQATT and CDR2 as SNEGSKA (reference sequence). The CDR3 DNA is TGCAGTGCTATCTACTATGGCTACACCTTC. Amino acids: CSAIYYGYTF.

This sequence joins TRBV2 and TRBJ2-1, with D possibly TRBD2 on 5 matching bases. The germline V gene has CDR1 SNHLY and CDR2 FYNNEI. This CDR3 has 12 residues. V lost 8 bases and J 7 bases, leaving 12 bases between the germline ends. This CDR3 is CASLRVGNEQFF. CDR3 coding DNA: TGTGCCAGCTTGCGGGTCGGGAATGAGCAGTTCTTC.

V is TRBV7-2 and J is TRBJ1-2; maybe TRBD1 (5 bases). Germline CDR1 is SGHTA and CDR2 is FQGNSA. There are 13 residues in the CDR3. Trimming stripped 5 bases from V and 6 bases from J, with 13 bases between. CDR3 residues: CASSQRVGDGYTF. CDR3 nucleotides: TGTGCCAGCAGCCAGAGAGTAGGGGATGGCTACACCTTC.

This sequence joins TRBV27 and TRBJ2-3; D uncertain. The CDR3 consists of 12 residues. In germline, CDR1 is MNHEY, CDR2 SMNVEV (reference sequence). V lost 8 bases and J 3 bases, leaving 9 bases between the germline ends. The CDR3 sequence is CASATGTDTQYF. Here the CDR3 DNA reads TGTGCCAGCGCGACGGGTACAGATACGCAGTATTTT.

This clone was observed a single time. DNA of the CDR3: TGCGCCAGCAGCCGAGGTTTCCCTGCAACTAATGAAAAACTGTTTTTT. Translating gives CASSRGFPATNEKLFF. V usage is TRBV5-1 and J usage is TRBJ1-4; D uncertain. Germline V gene data show CDR1 as SGHRS and CDR2 as YFSETQ. The CDR3 runs to 16 residues. V lost 4 bases and J lost 0, with 13 bases in between.

The chain employs TRBV27 and TRBJ2-3; D perhaps matches TRBD2 (7 bases). CDR1 is MNHEY and CDR2 is SMNVEV in the germline V gene (reference sequence). The ends were cut back, 2 bases at V and 4 bases at J, with 16 bases in the middle. CDR3 length: 16 residues. CDR3 sequence (DNA): TGTGCCAGCAGTTTAAATTTAGGGGGGGCGGCAGATACGCAGTATTTT. Translated: CASSLNLGGAADTQYF.

The rearrangement joins TRBV5-1 to TRBJ2-7; D gene ambiguous. Germline CDR1 is SGHRS and CDR2 is YFSETQ. This CDR3 comprises 12 residues. Deletions cut 4 bases from V and 3 bases from J, with 8 bases between. The CDR3 coding sequence is TGCGCCAGCAGCGTATCAGGCTACGAGCAGTACTTC. Its protein is CASSVSGYEQYF.

The chain uses TRBV15 and TRBJ2-3, with 8 positions matching TRBD2. The CDR3 length is 16 residues. Trimming took 0 bases from V and 4 from J; bases not matched to a gene: 6. Germline CDR1 is LNHNV and CDR2 is YYDKDF (reference sequence). The CDR3 DNA reads TGTGCCACCAGCAGAGATAGTGGCGGGGGGCCAGATACGCAGTATTTT. Translation: CATSRDSGGGPDTQYF.